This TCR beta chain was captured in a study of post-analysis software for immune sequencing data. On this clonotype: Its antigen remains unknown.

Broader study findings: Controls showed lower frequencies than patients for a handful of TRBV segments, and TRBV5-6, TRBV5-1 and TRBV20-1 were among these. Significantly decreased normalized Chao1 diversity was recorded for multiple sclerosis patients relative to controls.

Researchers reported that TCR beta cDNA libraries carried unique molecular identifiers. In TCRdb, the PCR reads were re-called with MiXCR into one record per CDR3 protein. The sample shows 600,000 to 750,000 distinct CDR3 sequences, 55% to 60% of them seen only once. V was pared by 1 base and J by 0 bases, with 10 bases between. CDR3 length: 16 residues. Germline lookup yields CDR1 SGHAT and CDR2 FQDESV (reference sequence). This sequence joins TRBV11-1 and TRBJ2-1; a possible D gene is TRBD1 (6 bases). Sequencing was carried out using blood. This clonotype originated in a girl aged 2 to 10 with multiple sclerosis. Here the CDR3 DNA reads TGTGCCAGCAGCTTAGTCCAGGGGAGCTCCTACAATGAGCAGTTCTTC. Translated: CASSLVQGSSYNEQFF. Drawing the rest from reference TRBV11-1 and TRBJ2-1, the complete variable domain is EAEVAQSPRYKITEKSQAVAFWCDPISGHATLYWYRQILGQGPELLVQFQDESVVDDSQLPKDRFSAERLKGVDSTLKIQPAELGDSAMYLCASSLVQGSSYNEQFFGPGTRLTVL.